This T cell receptor beta chain was captured in a study of OX40 agonist ivuxolimab in advanced cancers. Study context: Previous treatment with anti-PD-1, anti-PD-L1 or anti-CTLA-4 therapy was allowed; 30% to 50% had received some.

This CDR3 is built from 17 residues. Sequencing was performed with immunoSEQ multiplex PCR; in TCRdb, only in-frame clones are kept and a portion is missing. The sample lists about 25,000 clones, 70% to 80% occurring once. Autoimmune disease history or systemic immunosuppression barred patients. Sequencing used CD4+ or CD8+ T cells sorted from blood, obtained in a trial of the OX40 agonist ivuxolimab. The receptor's source is an adult with an advanced solid tumor such as melanoma, head and neck, liver or kidney cancer. J is TRBJ1-1 and V is TRBV21-1; the table's D call TRBD1 went unverified against the DNA. TRBV21-1 constitutes a pseudogene. The CDR3 DNA reads TGTGCCAGCAGACCCCCCTCGAAACAGGGTGAGGGGACTGAAGCTTTCTTT. This gives the protein CASRPPSKQGEGTEAFF.